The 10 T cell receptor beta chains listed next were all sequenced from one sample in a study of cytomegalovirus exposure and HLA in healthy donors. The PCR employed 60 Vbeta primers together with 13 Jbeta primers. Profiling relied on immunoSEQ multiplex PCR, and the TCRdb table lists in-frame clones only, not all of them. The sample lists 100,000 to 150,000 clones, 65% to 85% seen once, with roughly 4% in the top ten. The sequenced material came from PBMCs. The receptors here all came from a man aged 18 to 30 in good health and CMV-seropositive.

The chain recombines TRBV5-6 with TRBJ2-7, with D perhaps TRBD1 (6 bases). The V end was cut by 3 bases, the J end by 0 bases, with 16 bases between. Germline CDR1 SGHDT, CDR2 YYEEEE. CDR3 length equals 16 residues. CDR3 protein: CASSSPKDRNSYEQYF. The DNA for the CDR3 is TGTGCCAGCAGCTCCCCCAAAGACAGGAACTCCTACGAGCAGTACTTC.

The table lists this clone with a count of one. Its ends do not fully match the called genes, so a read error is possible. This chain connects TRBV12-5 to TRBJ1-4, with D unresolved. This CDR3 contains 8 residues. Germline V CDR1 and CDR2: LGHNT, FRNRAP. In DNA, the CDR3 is TGTGCTAGTGGTTTGGTCCTCTTT. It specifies CASGLVLF.

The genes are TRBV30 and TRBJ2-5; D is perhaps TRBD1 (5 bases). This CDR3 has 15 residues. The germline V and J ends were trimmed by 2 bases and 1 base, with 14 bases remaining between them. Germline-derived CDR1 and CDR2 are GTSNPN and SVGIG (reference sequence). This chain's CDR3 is CAWSSDRGGQETQYF. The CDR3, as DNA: TGTGCCTGGAGTTCGGATAGGGGTGGCCAAGAGACCCAGTACTTC.

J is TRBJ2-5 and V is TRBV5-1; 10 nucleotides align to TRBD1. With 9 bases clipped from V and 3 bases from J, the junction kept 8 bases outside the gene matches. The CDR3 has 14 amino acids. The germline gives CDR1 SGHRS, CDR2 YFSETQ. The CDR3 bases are TGCGCCACCTCTTCGGGGACAGGGGAAGAGACCCAGTACTTC. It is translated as CATSSGTGEETQYF.

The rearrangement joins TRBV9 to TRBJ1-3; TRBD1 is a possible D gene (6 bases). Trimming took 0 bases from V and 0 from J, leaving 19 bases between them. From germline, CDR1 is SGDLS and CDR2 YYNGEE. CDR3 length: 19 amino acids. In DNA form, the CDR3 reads TGTGCCAGCAGCGTAGGGGGGGGCAGGCACTTCTCCTCTGGAAACACCATATATTTT. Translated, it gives CASSVGGGRHFSSGNTIYF.

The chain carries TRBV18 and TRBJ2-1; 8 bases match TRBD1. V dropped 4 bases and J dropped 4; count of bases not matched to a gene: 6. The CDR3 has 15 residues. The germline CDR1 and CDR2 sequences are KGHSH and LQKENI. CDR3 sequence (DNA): TGTGCCAGCTCACTCGGGACAGGAGAGTACAATGAGCAGTTCTTC. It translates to CASSLGTGEYNEQFF.

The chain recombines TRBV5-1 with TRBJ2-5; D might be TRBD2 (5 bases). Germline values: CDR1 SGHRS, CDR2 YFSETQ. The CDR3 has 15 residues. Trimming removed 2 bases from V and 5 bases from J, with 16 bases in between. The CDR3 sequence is CASSFASRREETQYF. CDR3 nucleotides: TGCGCCAGCAGCTTCGCTAGCAGAAGGGAGGAGACCCAGTACTTC.

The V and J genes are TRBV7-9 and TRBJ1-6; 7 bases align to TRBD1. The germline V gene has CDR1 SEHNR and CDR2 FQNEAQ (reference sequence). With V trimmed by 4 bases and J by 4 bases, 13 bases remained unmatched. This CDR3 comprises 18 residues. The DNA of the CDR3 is TGTGCCAGCAGCTCAGGATGGGGAACAGGGGCTTATAATTCACCCCTCCACTTT. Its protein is CASSSGWGTGAYNSPLHF.

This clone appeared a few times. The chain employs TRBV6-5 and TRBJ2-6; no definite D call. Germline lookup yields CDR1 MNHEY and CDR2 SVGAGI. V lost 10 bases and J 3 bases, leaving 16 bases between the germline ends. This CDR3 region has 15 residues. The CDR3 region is CATALALSGANVLTF. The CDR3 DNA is TGTGCCACCGCACTTGCTTTGAGTGGGGCCAACGTCCTGACTTTC.

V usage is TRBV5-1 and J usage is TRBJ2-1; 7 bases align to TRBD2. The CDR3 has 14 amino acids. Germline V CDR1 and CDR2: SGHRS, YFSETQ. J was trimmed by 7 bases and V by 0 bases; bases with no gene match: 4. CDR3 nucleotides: TGCGCCAGCAGCTTGGCCGGGACTATGAATGAGCAGTTCTTC. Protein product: CASSLAGTMNEQFF.